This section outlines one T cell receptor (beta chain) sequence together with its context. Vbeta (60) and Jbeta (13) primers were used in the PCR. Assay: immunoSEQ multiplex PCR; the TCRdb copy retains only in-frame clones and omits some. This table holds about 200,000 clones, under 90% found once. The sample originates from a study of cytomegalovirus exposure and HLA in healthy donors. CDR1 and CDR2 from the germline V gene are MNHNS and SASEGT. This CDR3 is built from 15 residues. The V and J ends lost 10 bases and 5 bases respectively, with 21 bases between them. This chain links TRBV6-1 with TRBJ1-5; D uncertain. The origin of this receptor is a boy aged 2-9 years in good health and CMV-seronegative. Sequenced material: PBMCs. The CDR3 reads CATKDPERRDQPQHF. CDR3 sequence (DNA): TGTGCCACCAAGGATCCAGAGCGCAGAGATCAGCCCCAGCATTTT.